These 28 T cell receptor beta chains came from one sample sequenced in a study of blood T cells in healthy people across ages. A J-beta primer mix and a sample-barcoded 5' primer were used in a second PCR of about 6 to 12 cycles. TCRdb reanalysed the 5' RACE reads using MiXCR and keeps one entry per CDR3 protein. The sample includes approximately 680,000 distinct CDR3 sequences, about 30% of them seen just once. Sequences were obtained from blood. The source is a woman older than 75 in good health.

The chain employs TRBV5-1 and TRBJ2-7, with a tentative D call TRBD2 (5 bases). V shed 0 bases and J shed 5 bases, with 12 bases lying between them. The CDR3 has 14 residues. Germline loops: CDR1 SGHRS, CDR2 YFSETQ. Written as DNA, the CDR3 is TGCGCCAGCAGCTTGGCGTCGGGGATGAACGAGCAGTACTTC. It codes for CASSLASGMNEQYF.

The chain joins TRBV7-8 to TRBJ2-3; 8 bases match TRBD2. The germline V gene encodes CDR1 SGHVS and CDR2 FQNEAQ. The CDR3 totals 16 residues. The J segment lost 1 base and the V segment lost 5 bases, leaving 8 bases of the junction unmatched. CDR3 region: CASSPTGTRGTDTQYF. CDR3 coding DNA: TGTGCCAGCAGCCCTACCGGGACTAGGGGCACAGATACGCAGTATTTT.

This clonotype came up many times. The chain recombines TRBV27 with TRBJ2-3; a weak D match, TRBD1 (5 bases). CDR3 size: 14 residues. Between the trimmed V and J ends, which lost 4 bases and 3 bases, there was a span of 11 bases. CDR1 is MNHEY, CDR2 SMNVEV, per germline (reference sequence). This CDR3 is CASSSVRTTDTQYF. The CDR3 DNA sequence: TGTGCCAGCAGTTCGGTGCGGACAACAGATACGCAGTATTTT.

The rearrangement uses TRBV30 and TRBJ2-7; no definite D call. V was trimmed by 3 bases and J by 6 bases, leaving 6 bases between them. The CDR3 runs 10 residues. Per the germline V gene, CDR1 is GTSNPN and CDR2 is SVGIG (reference sequence). The CDR3 DNA follows: TGTGCCTGGAGCCGAGGCGAGCAGTACTTC. It codes for CAWSRGEQYF. The full variable domain, rest sourced from reference TRBV30 and TRBJ2-7, is SQTIHQWPATLVQPVGSPLSLECTVEGTSNPNLYWYRQAAGRGLQLLFYSVGIGQISSEVPQNLSASRPQDRQFILSSKKLLLSDSGFYLCAWSRGEQYFGPGTRLTVT.

Details on this clonotype: A much bigger clone sits one base away, suggesting this may be a read error. The V call is TRBV6-2 or TRBV6-3, the J call TRBJ2-5; D gene uncertain. The J call may be incorrect, as the DNA end agrees better with TRBJ2-1. CDR1 and CDR2 (germline): MNHEY, SVGEGT. The CDR3 sequence is 15 residues long. The CDR3 DNA follows: TGTGCCAGCAGTTACTCCCGGGTAAAGCAAGAGACCCAGTTCTTC. Protein sequence: CASSYSRVKQETQFF.

As concerns this clonotype: Since a much larger clone is just one base distant, this may be a read error. This rearrangement joins TRBV5-6 to TRBJ2-7; D unclear. This CDR3 region has 12 residues. The V gene's germline CDR1 is SGHDT and CDR2 YYEEEE. V was cut by 3 bases and J by 11 bases, with 15 bases left in between. DNA of the CDR3: TGTGCCAGCAGCTGGCACCGTAACTTCGAGTACTTC. The encoded protein is CASSWHRNFEYF.

The chain is built from TRBV7-2 and TRBJ2-2, with unresolved D. Germline CDR1 and CDR2: SGHTA and FQGNSA. V was cut by 10 bases and J by 4 bases, with 16 bases left in between. This CDR3 region has 14 residues. This CDR3 reads CATMVRRGTGELFF. The DNA for the CDR3 is TGTGCCACGATGGTTAGGCGCGGCACCGGGGAGCTGTTTTTT.

In its sample, this clonotype was seen many times. The rearrangement links TRBV7-2 to TRBJ2-1; no reliable D call. Trimming pared 1 base from V and 5 bases from J, leaving 12 bases between. Germline values: CDR1 SGHTA, CDR2 FQGNSA. The CDR3 totals 15 residues. The CDR3: CASSLGSGSNNEQFF. The CDR3 DNA sequence: TGTGCCAGCAGCTTAGGATCGGGTTCCAACAATGAGCAGTTCTTC.

This clonotype was counted many times. The chain uses TRBV4-2 and TRBJ2-5; 7 positions match TRBD2. The CDR3 length is 14 residues. Germline V gene lookup returns CDR1 LGHNA and CDR2 YNFKEQ. The V gene end was trimmed by 0 bases and the J gene end by 5 bases; junction bases not matched to a gene: 3. The CDR3 DNA sequence: TGTGCCAGCAGCCAAGATGGGCGGGGGGAGACCCAGTACTTC. This translates into CASSQDGRGETQYF.

Comments on this clonotype: Mismatch with germline at one junction end may stem from a read error. The chain joins TRBV12-3 or TRBV12-4 to TRBJ1-5, with D perhaps TRBD1 (5 bases). CDR3 length: 17 residues. CDR3 bases: TGTGCCAGCAGTTTAGGGGCCTGGGGCAGGAACGGCCAGCCCCGGCATTTT. It specifies CASSLGAWGRNGQPRHF.

This sequence joins TRBV5-1 and TRBJ2-5; possible D gene TRBD1, 6 bases. The end of the DNA aligns better with TRBJ2-1, so the J call may be wrong. The germline V gene encodes CDR1 SGHRS and CDR2 YFSETQ. There are 13 residues in the CDR3. The CDR3 here is CASSLWGQETQFF. CDR3 sequence (DNA): TGCGCCAGCAGTCTGTGGGGGCAAGAGACCCAGTTCTTC.

This clonotype occurred many times. The CDR3 spells CASSPWSGVPSGGYTF. CDR3 nucleotide sequence: TGTGCCAGCAGCCCTTGGAGCGGGGTTCCGTCTGGTGGCTACACCTTC. The gene calls are TRBV7-2 and TRBJ1-2; no firm D call. The CDR3 runs 16 residues. Per germline, CDR1 SGHTA and CDR2 FQGNSA. V was clipped by 5 bases and J by 7 bases, with 23 bases between them.

The chain joins TRBV28 to TRBJ2-5, with a tentative D call TRBD1 (5 bases). Germline V lookup: CDR1 MDHEN, CDR2 SYDVKM. This CDR3 region has 14 residues. V dropped 5 bases and J dropped 2 bases, with 12 bases sitting between them. The CDR3 sequence: CASSPDSVQETQYF. The CDR3, as DNA: TGTGCCAGCAGTCCCGACAGTGTGCAAGAGACCCAGTACTTC. Variable domain in full (rest from reference TRBV28 and TRBJ2-5): DVKVTQSSRYLVKRTGEKVFLECVQDMDHENMFWYRQDPGLGLRLIYFSYDVKMKEKGDIPEGYSVSREKKERFSLILESASTNQTSMYLCASSPDSVQETQYFGPGTRLLVL.

This clonotype was seen a handful of times. DNA for the CDR3: TGTGCCAGCAGCCCCATCGGGGGGTCAGTTGAAGCTTTCTTT. It translates to CASSPIGGSVEAFF. The chain is built from TRBV7-9 and TRBJ1-1; TRBD1 is a possible D gene (5 bases). The CDR3 runs 14 residues. V shed 5 bases and J shed 7 bases, with 17 bases lying between them. Germline-derived CDR1 and CDR2 are SEHNR and FQNEAQ (reference sequence).

This clonotype occurred a few times. A much larger clone differs by one base, so this may be a read error. CDR3 region: CASSLARSSIGTDTQYF. The CDR3 nucleotides read TGCGCCAGCAGCTTGGCCCGCAGTTCGATAGGCACAGATACGCAGTATTTT. The chain recombines TRBV5-1 with TRBJ2-3; D gene unclear. Per germline, CDR1 SGHRS and CDR2 YFSETQ. This CDR3 contains 17 residues. V gave up 0 bases and J gave up 1 base, with 15 bases separating them.

This clonotype was seen at least ten times. The V gene is TRBV20-1, the J gene TRBJ1-1; D gene ambiguous. The CDR3 extends over 16 amino acids. Germline loops: CDR1 DFQATT, CDR2 SNEGSKA (reference sequence). Trimming took off 5 bases at V and 0 bases at J, with 19 bases between the two ends. Here the CDR3 reads CSAGPLSVRLNTEAFF. CDR3 nucleotides: TGCAGTGCTGGGCCCCTTTCTGTACGTTTGAACACTGAAGCTTTCTTT.

This clonotype was seen more than once but under ten times. The chain carries TRBV12-3 or TRBV12-4 and TRBJ2-3; no firm D call. Deletions cut 3 bases from V and 0 bases from J, with 10 bases between. The CDR3 consists of 15 residues. The CDR3 region has the DNA TGTGCCAGCAGTTTCGGCAGCTTGAGCACAGATACGCAGTATTTT. Its protein product is CASSFGSLSTDTQYF.

In regard to this clonotype: This could be a read error, since a much larger clone is one nucleotide away. The chain recombines TRBV29-1 with TRBJ2-3, with D possibly matching TRBD2 (6 bases). CDR3 length equals 16 residues. Germline V gene lookup returns CDR1 SQVTM and CDR2 ANQGSEA. The CDR3 loop reads CSVDGIAGRHTDTRYF. In DNA form, the CDR3 reads TGCAGCGTGGATGGTATTGCGGGACGGCACACAGATACGCGGTATTTT.

The chain combines TRBV5-1 with TRBJ2-5; 7 nucleotides align to TRBD2. The J call is in doubt because the DNA end fits TRBJ2-7 better. The CDR3 has 15 residues. The germline V gene has CDR1 SGHRS and CDR2 YFSETQ. The CDR3 nucleotides are TGCGCCAGCAGCTTGGCCCCGGGAGGTGTGTACGAGCAGTACTTC. It is translated as CASSLAPGGVYEQYF.

Turning to this clonotype: This clone may be a read error of a much larger clone one base away. The gene calls are TRBV10-3 and TRBJ2-1; 8 positions match TRBD2. The CDR3 is 14 amino acids. The germline V gene encodes CDR1 ENHRY and CDR2 SYGVKD. Germline trimming cut 8 bases from V and 7 bases from J; bases unmatched to any gene: 10. This chain's CDR3 is CAISRGALNNEQFF. In DNA form, the CDR3 reads TGTGCCATCTCGCGGGGGGCTCTGAATAATGAGCAGTTCTTC.

Ten or more counts support this clonotype. The chain uses TRBV7-2 and TRBJ1-2; 8 nucleotides align to TRBD1. The ends lost 5 bases at V and 7 bases at J; junction bases unmatched: 3. CDR3 length equals 12 residues. The germline CDR1 and CDR2 sequences are SGHTA and FQGNSA. CDR3 amino acids: CASSLTGAGYTF. The CDR3 DNA is TGTGCCAGCAGCCTGACAGGGGCTGGCTACACCTTC.

This clonotype was counted between two and nine times. A much bigger clone sits one base away, suggesting this may be a read error. The rearrangement joins TRBV27 to TRBJ2-7; the D gene could be TRBD1 or TRBD2 (6 bases each). V was shortened by 5 bases and J by 4 bases, with 18 bases between the two germline ends. The CDR3 loop spans 15 amino acids. Germline assignment: CDR1 MNHEY and CDR2 SMNVEV (reference sequence). CDR3 loop: CASSKEGGYRYEQYF. In nucleotides, the CDR3 is TGTGCCAGCAGTAAGGAGGGGGGCTATAGGTACGAGCAGTACTTC.

V and J are TRBV7-2 and TRBJ1-2; TRBD1 agrees at 10 bases. This CDR3 has 18 residues. Germline CDR1 and CDR2: SGHTA and FQGNSA. The V and J ends lost 3 bases and 4 bases, in that order; junction bases with no gene match: 14. The CDR3 region is CASSFATRDRGNLYGYTF. Here the CDR3 DNA reads TGTGCCAGCAGCTTTGCAACCCGGGACAGGGGAAACCTCTATGGCTACACCTTC.

This clonotype was seen ten or more times. The chain has TRBV7-9 and TRBJ1-2; D is undetermined. Trimming removed 1 base at V and 6 bases at J, with 9 bases between. CDR1 is SEHNR, CDR2 FQNEAQ, per germline (reference sequence). CDR3 size: 13 residues. The CDR3 DNA reads TGTGCCAGCAGCTTAGACTGGCACCATGGCTACACCTTC. Translation gives CASSLDWHHGYTF.

As concerns this clonotype: A much larger clone lies one base from this, so it may be a read error. This chain links TRBV18 with TRBJ2-7; TRBD1 matches 9 bases. The V gene's germline CDR1 is KGHSH and CDR2 LQKENI. Losses at the gene ends were 3 bases for V and 4 bases for J; bases not matched to a gene: 10. The CDR3 contains 16 residues. As DNA, the CDR3 is TGTGCCAGCTCACCGTTGCGGACAGGGGCTGGGTACGAGCAGTACTTC. Translating it yields CASSPLRTGAGYEQYF.

Only one count was recorded for this clonotype. V and J are TRBV20-1 and TRBJ1-2; tentative D call: TRBD1 (5 bases). Germline lookup yields CDR1 DFQATT and CDR2 SNEGSKA (reference sequence). The V gene lost 0 bases and the J gene lost 8 bases, with 19 bases spanning the gap. The CDR3 loop spans 15 amino acids. CDR3 region: CSAREGGREGRGYTF. The CDR3 DNA is TGCAGTGCTAGAGAGGGCGGCAGGGAGGGGAGAGGCTACACCTTC.

This clonotype has ten or more counts. The chain uses TRBV5-6 and TRBJ2-7; D is perhaps TRBD1 (5 bases). The germline CDR1 and CDR2 sequences are SGHDT and YYEEEE. The CDR3 loop spans 13 amino acids. The ends were cut back, 1 base at V and 3 bases at J, with 8 bases in the middle. The CDR3 protein is CASSLTGDYEQYF. Here the CDR3 DNA reads TGTGCCAGCAGCTTGACAGGAGACTACGAGCAGTACTTC.

This clonotype appeared many times. J is TRBJ2-3 and V is TRBV14, with 9 bases lining up with TRBD2. The junction had 9 bases not matched to a gene; V was cut back by 1 base and J by 1 base. Germline CDR1 and CDR2: SGHDN and FVKESK. The CDR3 length is 18 residues. The CDR3 DNA reads as TGTGCCAGCAGCCAAGTGGATTCGCGACTAGCGGGCACAGATACGCAGTATTTT. Protein product: CASSQVDSRLAGTDTQYF.